This T cell receptor beta chain was sequenced for a study of human CD8 memory T cell subsets. UMI-labeled 5' RACE was the method by which TCR beta libraries were made. After re-calling the 5' RACE reads, TCRdb lists one entry per CDR3 protein, DNA absent. This sample's table has around 19,000 distinct CDR3 sequences. Phenotypically, stem-like memory CD8+ T cells (TSTEM) were characterized as CCR7+ PD-1- TIGIT-. PBMC were obtained from the buffy coats of healthy donors. The study used negative magnetic separation to enrich total CD8+ T cells. Per germline, CDR1 KGHSY and CDR2 FQNENV. The CDR3 runs to 13 residues.

The TCR comes from a human donor in good health. Sequencing was carried out using CD8+ stem-like memory T cells (TSCM and TCM) sorted from PBMCs. Subset reported: stem-like memory CD8 T cells (TSTEM), CCR7+ PD-1- TIGIT-. The chain uses TRBV16 and TRBJ1-2; lacking DNA, the TRBD1 call made by TCRdb goes unchecked. This CDR3 is CASSGTGDYGYTF. The full variable domain, with the rest looked up from reference TRBV16 and TRBJ1-2, is GEEVAQTPKHLVRGEGQKAKLYCAPIKGHSYVFWYQQVLKNEFKFLISFQNENVFDETGMPKERFSAKCLPNSPCSLEIQATKLEDSAVYFCASSGTGDYGYTFGSGTRLTVV.